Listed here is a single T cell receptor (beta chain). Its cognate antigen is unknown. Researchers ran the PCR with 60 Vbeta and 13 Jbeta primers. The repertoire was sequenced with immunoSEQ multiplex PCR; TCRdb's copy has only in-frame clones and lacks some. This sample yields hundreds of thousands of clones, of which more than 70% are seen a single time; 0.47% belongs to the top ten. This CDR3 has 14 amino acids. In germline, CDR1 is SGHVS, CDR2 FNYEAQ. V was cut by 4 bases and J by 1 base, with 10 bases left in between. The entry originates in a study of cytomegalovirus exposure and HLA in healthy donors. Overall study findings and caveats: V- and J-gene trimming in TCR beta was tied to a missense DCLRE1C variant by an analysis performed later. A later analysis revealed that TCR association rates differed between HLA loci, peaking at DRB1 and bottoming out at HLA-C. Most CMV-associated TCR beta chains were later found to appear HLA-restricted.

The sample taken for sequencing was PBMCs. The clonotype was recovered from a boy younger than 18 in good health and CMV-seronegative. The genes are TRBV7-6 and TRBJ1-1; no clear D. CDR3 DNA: TGTGCCAGCAGCTCCCGGGGTTCGAACACTGAAGCTTTCTTT. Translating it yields CASSSRGSNTEAFF.